This T cell receptor beta chain came from a study of blood T cells in healthy people across ages. In this sample, this clonotype turned up a few times. Its antigen is unidentified. Per the germline V gene, CDR1 is SGHRS and CDR2 is YFSETQ. V dropped 4 bases and J dropped 6; count of bases not matched to a gene: 13. The CDR3 spans 15 residues. Sample-barcoded 5' priming and a J-beta primer mix drove a second PCR of roughly 7 to 11 cycles. A template-switch adaptor with 12 random nucleotides tagged each cDNA molecule. TCRdb re-analysed the 5' RACE reads in MiXCR, keeping a single row per CDR3 protein. The sample contains under 2 million distinct CDR3 sequences, roughly 32% of which appear only once. Extraction yielded at least 5.5 micrograms of total RNA per sample. Study observations and caveats: Expanded clonotype changes were possibly confounded by unknown donor CMV status. It was the long-lived donors that had more naive CD4+ cells and higher diversity than aged donors.

V is TRBV5-1 and J is TRBJ2-7; 7 bases are a match to TRBD1. The sequenced sample was blood. The sequence derives from a woman in her 30s in good health. The CDR3 sequence is CASSTPTGILAEQYF. The CDR3 DNA follows: TGCGCCAGCAGCACCCCGACAGGGATCCTAGCCGAGCAGTACTTC.